This TCR beta chain emerged from a study of response to subunit inactivated influenza vaccine. The CDR3 totals 13 residues. Germline-derived CDR1 and CDR2 are LGHNA and YSLEER. V lost 0 bases to trimming and J lost 10 bases, with 13 bases between them. TCRdb redid the calling of the RT-PCR reads with MiXCR, one entry per CDR3 protein. The data contain 450,000 to 600,000 distinct CDR3 sequences, 16% of them singletons. This chain connects TRBV4-3 to TRBJ2-7, with D perhaps assigned TRBD1 or TRBD2 (5 bases each). The sequenced sample was CD4+ T cells sorted from PBMCs, obtained 23 months after vaccination. This sequence originates from a man aged 50-75 years who received an inactivated influenza vaccine. The CDR3 loop is CASSQDQERGQYF. The DNA of the CDR3 is TGCGCCAGCAGCCAAGATCAGGAGAGGGGACAGTACTTC.